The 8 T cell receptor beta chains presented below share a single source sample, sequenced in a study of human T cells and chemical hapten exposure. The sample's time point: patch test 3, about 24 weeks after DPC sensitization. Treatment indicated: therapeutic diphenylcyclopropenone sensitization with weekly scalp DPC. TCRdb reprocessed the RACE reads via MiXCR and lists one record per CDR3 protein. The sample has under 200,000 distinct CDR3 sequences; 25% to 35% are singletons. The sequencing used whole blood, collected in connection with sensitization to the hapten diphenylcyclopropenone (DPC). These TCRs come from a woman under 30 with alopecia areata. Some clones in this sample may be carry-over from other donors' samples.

The CDR3 DNA follows: TGTGCCAGCAGTCCGGGGGGAACAGAGACCCAGTACTTC. Protein: CASSPGGTETQYF. The chain joins TRBV28 to TRBJ2-5; 7 bases fit TRBD2. Looked up from germline, CDR1 is MDHEN and CDR2 is SYDVKM. The J segment lost 4 bases and the V segment lost 5 bases, leaving 4 bases of the junction unmatched. This CDR3 has 13 residues.

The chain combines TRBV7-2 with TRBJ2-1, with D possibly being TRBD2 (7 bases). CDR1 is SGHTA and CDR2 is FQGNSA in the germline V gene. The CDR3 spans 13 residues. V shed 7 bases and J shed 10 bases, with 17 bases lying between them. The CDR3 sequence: CASTNRGAGEQFF. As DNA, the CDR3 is TGTGCCAGCACCAACCGGGGGGCTGGGGAGCAGTTCTTC.

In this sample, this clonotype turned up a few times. CDR3 DNA: TGTGCCAGCAGCTTTCCGGGACAGGGGGCTTCAGGCTACACCTTC. Translation: CASSFPGQGASGYTF. V is TRBV7-2 and J is TRBJ1-2; 12 bases align to TRBD1. Germline CDR1 is SGHTA and CDR2 is FQGNSA. Trimming removed 3 bases from V and 8 bases from J; junction bases left unmatched: 7. CDR3 size: 15 residues.

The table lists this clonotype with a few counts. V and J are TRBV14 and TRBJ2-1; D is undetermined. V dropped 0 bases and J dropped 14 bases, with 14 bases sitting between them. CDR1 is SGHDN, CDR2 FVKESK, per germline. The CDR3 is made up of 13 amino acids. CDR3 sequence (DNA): TGTGCCAGCAGCCAAGATAGGCTAGGACGGAAGTTCTTC. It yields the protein CASSQDRLGRKFF. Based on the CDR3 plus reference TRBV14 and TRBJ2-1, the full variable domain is EAGVTQFPSHSVIEKGQTVTLRCDPISGHDNLYWYRRVMGKEIKFLLHFVKESKQDESGMPNNRFLAERTGGTYSTLKVQPAELEDSGVYFCASSQDRLGRKFFGPGTRLTVL.

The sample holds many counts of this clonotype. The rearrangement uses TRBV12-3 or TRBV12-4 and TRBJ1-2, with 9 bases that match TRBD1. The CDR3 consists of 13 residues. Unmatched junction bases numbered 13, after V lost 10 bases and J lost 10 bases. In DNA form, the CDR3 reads TGTGCCACCGTTTCGTTGGACAGGGGTTCCTACACCTTC. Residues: CATVSLDRGSYTF.

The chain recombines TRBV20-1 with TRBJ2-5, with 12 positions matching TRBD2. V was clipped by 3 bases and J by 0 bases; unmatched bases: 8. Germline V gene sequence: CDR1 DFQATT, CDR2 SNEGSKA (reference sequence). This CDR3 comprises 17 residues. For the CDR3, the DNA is TGCAGTGCTAGGAGACTAGCGGGGGAATTGTACCAAGAGACCCAGTACTTC. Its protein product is CSARRLAGELYQETQYF.

CDR3 sequence: CSAMTGVVTYGYTF. CDR3 sequence (DNA): TGCAGTGCAATGACAGGAGTCGTGACCTATGGCTACACCTTC. The V call is TRBV20-1, the J call TRBJ1-2, with D possibly matching TRBD1 (6 bases). V lost 6 bases to trimming and J lost 4 bases, with 18 bases between them. This CDR3 is built from 14 residues. Germline CDR1 is DFQATT and CDR2 is SNEGSKA (reference sequence).

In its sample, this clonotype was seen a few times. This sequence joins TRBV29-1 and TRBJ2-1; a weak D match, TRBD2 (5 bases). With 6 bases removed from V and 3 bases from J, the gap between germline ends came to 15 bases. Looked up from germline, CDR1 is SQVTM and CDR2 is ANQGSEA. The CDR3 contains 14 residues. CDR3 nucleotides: TGCAGCGTCACCGCTAGGACTCACTACAATGAGCAGTTCTTC. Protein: CSVTARTHYNEQFF.